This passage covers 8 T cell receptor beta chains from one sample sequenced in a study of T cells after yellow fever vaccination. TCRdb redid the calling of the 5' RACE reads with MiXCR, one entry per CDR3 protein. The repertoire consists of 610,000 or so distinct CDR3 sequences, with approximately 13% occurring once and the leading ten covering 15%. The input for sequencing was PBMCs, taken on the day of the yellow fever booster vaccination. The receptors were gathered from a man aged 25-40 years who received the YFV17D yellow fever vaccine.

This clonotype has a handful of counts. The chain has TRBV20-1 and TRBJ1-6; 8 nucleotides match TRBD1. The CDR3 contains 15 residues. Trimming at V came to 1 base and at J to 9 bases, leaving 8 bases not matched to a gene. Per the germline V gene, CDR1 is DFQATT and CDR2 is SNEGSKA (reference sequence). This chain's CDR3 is CSARGLQGDVSPLHF. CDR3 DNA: TGCAGTGCTAGAGGACTACAGGGGGATGTTTCACCCCTCCACTTT.

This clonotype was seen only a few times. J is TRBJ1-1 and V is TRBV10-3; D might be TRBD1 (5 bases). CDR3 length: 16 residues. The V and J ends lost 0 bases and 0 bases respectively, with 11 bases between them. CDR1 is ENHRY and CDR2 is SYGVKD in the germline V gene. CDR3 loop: CAISESSRGMNTEAFF. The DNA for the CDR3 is TGTGCCATCAGTGAGTCGTCGCGGGGGATGAACACTGAAGCTTTCTTT.

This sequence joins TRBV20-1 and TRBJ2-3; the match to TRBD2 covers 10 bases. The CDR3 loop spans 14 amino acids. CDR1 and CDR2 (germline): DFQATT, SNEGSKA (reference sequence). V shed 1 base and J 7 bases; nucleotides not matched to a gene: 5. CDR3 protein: CSARAGTSANTQYF. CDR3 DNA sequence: TGCAGTGCTAGAGCCGGGACTAGCGCTAATACGCAGTATTTT.

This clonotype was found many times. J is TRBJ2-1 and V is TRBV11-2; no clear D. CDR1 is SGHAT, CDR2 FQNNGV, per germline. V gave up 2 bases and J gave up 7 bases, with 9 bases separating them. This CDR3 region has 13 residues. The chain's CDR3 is CASSLILGNEQFF. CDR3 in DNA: TGTGCCAGCAGCTTAATACTCGGGAATGAGCAGTTCTTC.

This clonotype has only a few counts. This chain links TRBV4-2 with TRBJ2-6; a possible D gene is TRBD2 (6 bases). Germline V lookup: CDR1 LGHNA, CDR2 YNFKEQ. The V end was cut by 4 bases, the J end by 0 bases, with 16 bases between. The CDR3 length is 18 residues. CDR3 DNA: TGTGCCAGCAGCCCCTATCACCGGGGGAGCTCTGGGGCCAACGTCCTGACTTTC. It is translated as CASSPYHRGSSGANVLTF.

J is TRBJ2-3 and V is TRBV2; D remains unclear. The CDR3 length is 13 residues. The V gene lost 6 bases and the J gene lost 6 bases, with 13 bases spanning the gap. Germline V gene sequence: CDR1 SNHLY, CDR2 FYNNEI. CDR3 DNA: TGTGCCAGCAGGGAGAGTCACATGGATACGCAGTATTTT. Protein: CASRESHMDTQYF.

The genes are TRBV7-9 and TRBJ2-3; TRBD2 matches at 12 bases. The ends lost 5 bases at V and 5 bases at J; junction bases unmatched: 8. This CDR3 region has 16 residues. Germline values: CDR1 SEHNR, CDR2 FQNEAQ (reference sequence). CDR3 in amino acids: CASSKLAGGQGDTQYF. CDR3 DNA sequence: TGTGCCAGCAGCAAACTAGCGGGAGGACAGGGAGATACGCAGTATTTT. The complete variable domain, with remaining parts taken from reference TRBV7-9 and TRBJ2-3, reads DTGVSQNPRHKITKRGQNVTFRCDPISEHNRLYWYRQTLGQGPEFLTYFQNEAQLEKSRLLSDRFSAERPKGSFSTLEIQRTEQGDSAMYLCASSKLAGGQGDTQYFGPGTRLTVL.

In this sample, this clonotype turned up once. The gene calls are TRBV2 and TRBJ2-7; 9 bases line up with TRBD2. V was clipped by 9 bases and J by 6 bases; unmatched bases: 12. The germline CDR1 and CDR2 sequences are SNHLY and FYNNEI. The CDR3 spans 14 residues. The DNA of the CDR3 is TGTGCCAGATCGGCCGTAGCGGGAGCTAGCGAGCAGTACTTC. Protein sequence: CARSAVAGASEQYF.